A selection of T cell receptor beta chains follows, all from one sample in a study of T cell repertoires in cytomegalovirus infection. TCRdb recomputed calls from the reads with MiXCR, one row per CDR3 protein. The sample consists of more than 350,000 distinct CDR3 sequences, roughly 30% of them appearing once. Sequencing input: PBMCs. The source of these receptors is a human donor in good health (CMV status not recorded). Some clones in this sample may be carry-over from other donors' samples. Both conserved end residues are part of each CDR3. The D gene is left open where the match is weak. Size is stated for part of the rows, as once, few or many counts, or as a class when the clone is expanded.

v_call	clone_size	j_call	d_call	cdr3_nt	cdr3_aa
TRBV12-3/TRBV12-4	-	TRBJ1-2	TRBD1	TGTGCCAGCAGTCTAGGACAGGGCTATGGCGACACCTTC	CASSLGQGYGDTF
TRBV14	-	TRBJ2-1	-	TGTGCCAGCAGCCAAGATACGCCCCCCTACAATGAGCAGTTCTTC	CASSQDTPPYNEQFF
TRBV28	few	TRBJ2-1	-	TGTGCCAGCAGTTTCACCGTTTACAATGAGCAGTTCTTC	CASSFTVYNEQFF
TRBV5-1	few	TRBJ1-2	-	TGCGCCAGCAGCTTGGATGAGGGGAGTGGCTACACCTTC	CASSLDEGSGYTF
TRBV20-1	-	TRBJ1-1	-	TGCAGTGCTAGACCCCGGACAGCCTCTATGAACACTGAAGCTTTCTTT	CSARPRTASMNTEAFF
TRBV5-5	few	TRBJ1-2	-	TGTGCCAGCAGCTTAGACGGGGACTATGGCTACACCTTC	CASSLDGDYGYTF
TRBV5-5	-	TRBJ1-2	TRBD1	TGTGCCAGCAGCTTGGAACAGGGGGCCTATGGCTACACCTTC	CASSLEQGAYGYTF
TRBV27	-	TRBJ1-2	-	TGTGCCAGCAGTCCTGGGAATTTCTATGGCTACACCTTC	CASSPGNFYGYTF
TRBV6-6	-	TRBJ2-2	-	TGTTCCAGCAGTCTCAACACCGGGGAGCTGTTTTTT	CSSSLNTGELFF
TRBV6-5	few	TRBJ2-3	-	TGTGCCAGCAGTTACTCACAGGGCACAGATACGCAGTATTTT	CASSYSQGTDTQYF
TRBV28	-	TRBJ2-5	-	TGTGCCAGCAGCCAACCCCGGGAGTCTCAAGAGACCCAGTACTTC	CASSQPRESQETQYF
TRBV7-9	-	TRBJ1-3	-	TGTGCCAGCAGCTTGGTCTACGATGGAAACACCATATATTTT	CASSLVYDGNTIYF
TRBV4-2	few	TRBJ2-7	-	TGTGCCAGCAGCCAAGAGCAACAGGGTCCCTACGAGCAGTACTTC	CASSQEQQGPYEQYF
TRBV7-9	-	TRBJ1-2	TRBD1	TGTGCCAGCAGCCCCACAGGGGAGGATGGCTACACCTTC	CASSPTGEDGYTF
TRBV24-1	-	TRBJ1-1	TRBD1	TGTGCCACGCTACGGACAGGGGAGTCCTTAAGAGTGCACCTCGAAGCTTTCTTT	CATLRTGESLRVHLEAFF
TRBV7-2	few	TRBJ2-4	-	TGTGCCAGCAGCTTCCTGGGTATGGCCAAAAACATTCAGTACTTC	CASSFLGMAKNIQYF
TRBV6-2/TRBV6-3	few	TRBJ1-6	TRBD1	TGTGCCAGCAGCTCGGGACAGCAAAATTCACCCCTCCACTTT	CASSSGQQNSPLHF
TRBV19	-	TRBJ1-5	TRBD1	TGTGCCAGTAGTACTCAGACAGGGGGCTTTGGTCAGCCCCAGCATTTT	CASSTQTGGFGQPQHF
TRBV6-2/TRBV6-3	few	TRBJ2-4	-	TGTGCCAGCAGAGGACCCCACGAAAACATTCAGTACTTC	CASRGPHENIQYF
TRBV7-4	-	TRBJ1-1	TRBD1	TGTGCCAGCAGCTTAGCGCAGGGGGCTGGCACTGAAGCTTCCTTT	CASSLAQGAGTEASF
TRBV7-9	-	TRBJ1-1	-	TGTGCCAGCAGCTCCATAAAAGAAGAAGCTTTCTTT	CASSSIKEEAFF
TRBV11-2	-	TRBJ2-6	-	TGTGCCAGCAGCCCCCCTGGGGCCAACGTCCTGACTTTC	CASSPPGANVLTF
TRBV28	once	TRBJ2-7	TRBD1	TGTGCCAGCAGTTTGCTCCGGGACAGGGTCGACGAGCAGTACTTC	CASSLLRDRVDEQYF
TRBV27	few	TRBJ1-4	-	TGTGCCAGCGGGGGAACTAGTCGGGGATTAGGTGAAAAACTGTTTTTT	CASGGTSRGLGEKLFF
TRBV19	many	TRBJ1-5	-	TGTGCCAGTAGCGCGGGGGCAGGGCAGCCCCAGCATTTT	CASSAGAGQPQHF
TRBV28	-	TRBJ2-7	-	TGTGCCAGCAGTTGGGGGACTGTGGGGGAGCAGTACTTC	CASSWGTVGEQYF
TRBV28	-	TRBJ2-1	TRBD2	TGTGCCAGCCTAAGATCTAGCGGGGGACCCAGTGAGCAGTTCTTC	CASLRSSGGPSEQFF
TRBV11-2	-	TRBJ2-1	TRBD2	TGTGCCAGCAGGCGGACTAGCGGGGGGGACTCCTACAATGAGCAGTTCTTC	CASRRTSGGDSYNEQFF
TRBV7-6	many	TRBJ2-1	TRBD1	TGTGCCAGCAGCCCAGGGGACAGCCGTAGCTCCTACAATGAGCAGTTCTTC	CASSPGDSRSSYNEQFF
TRBV5-1	-	TRBJ1-1	-	TGCGCCAGCAGCCGTACGGGAGGGGGGCCCACTGAAGCTTTCTTT	CASSRTGGGPTEAFF
TRBV6-1	many	TRBJ2-4	-	TGTGCCAGCAGGGACCAAAGGGCGGACCGACAAAACATTCAGTACTTC	CASRDQRADRQNIQYF
TRBV5-4	-	TRBJ2-5	TRBD2	TGTGCCAGCAGCCCTAGCGGGGGACTCCAAGAGACCCAGTACTTC	CASSPSGGLQETQYF
TRBV27	few	TRBJ2-7	TRBD2	TGTGCCAGCAGTTTGGGGAGGGCCGCTCTCGAGCAGTACTTC	CASSLGRAALEQYF
TRBV20-1	-	TRBJ2-1	TRBD2	TGCAGTGCTGCCCGAGCGGGGAGATCCTACAATGAGCAGTTCTTC	CSAARAGRSYNEQFF
TRBV5-6	-	TRBJ2-6	-	TGTGCCAGCACCACGGGACTCCTCTACTCTGGGGCCAACGTCCTGACTTTC	CASTTGLLYSGANVLTF
TRBV6-5	-	TRBJ2-7	TRBD2	TGTGCCAGCAGTTATCGCCCCGGGACTACCTACGAGCAGTACTTC	CASSYRPGTTYEQYF
TRBV7-6	few	TRBJ2-3	TRBD2	TGTGCCAGCAGCTTACATACAGCTTGGAAGGGGACTAGCGGGCCCGGGCTTGGAGATACGCAGTATTTT	CASSLHTAWKGTSGPGLGDTQYF